A selection of T cell receptor beta chains follows, all from one sample in a study of blood T cell repertoires in COVID-19. The assay was immunoSEQ multiplex PCR, and TCRdb's table has in-frame clones only and misses some. The sample includes some 40,000 clones, roughly 85% seen only once; the top ten take roughly 5%. Material: peripheral blood. The origin of the receptors is a man aged 40-49 years with active COVID-19. CDR3s include the opening cysteine and the closing phenylalanine or tryptophan. A D gene is named only where the DNA matches it firmly. Clone sizes are given selectively: once, few, many, or a class where the clone is expanded.

CDR3 DNA,CDR3 protein,J gene,V gene,D gene,clone size
TGTGCCTGGAGTGACTCCACGGAGGGGGACTATCAGTTCTTC,CAWSDSTEGDYQFF,TRBJ2-1,TRBV30,-,-
TGTGCCAGCCAAATCAAAACAGGGGCACGTACTAAGTTCTTC,CASQIKTGARTKFF,TRBJ2-1,TRBV28,TRBD1,-
TGCGCCAGCAGCTTGTTCGGAGGGCGGGAAACCGGGGAGCTGTTTTTT,CASSLFGGRETGELFF,TRBJ2-2,TRBV5-1,-,-
TGTGCCAGCAGACAGGGGAGCACTGAAGCTTTCTTT,CASRQGSTEAFF,TRBJ1-1,TRBV28,TRBD1,once
TGTGCCAGCAGCTTGGACGGGACTAGCGGGAGGGCCGTCAATGAGCAGTTCTTC,CASSLDGTSGRAVNEQFF,TRBJ2-1,TRBV7-2,TRBD2,-
TGTGCCAGCTCTACGTCCGGAGGAGGCAATGAAAAACTGTTTTTT,CASSTSGGGNEKLFF,TRBJ1-4,TRBV18,-,-
TGTGCCAGCAGCCAAGAGTCCCTGGGGGGGGCCGGGGAGCTGTTTTTT,CASSQESLGGAGELFF,TRBJ2-2,TRBV3-1/TRBV3-2,TRBD2,-
TGTGCCAGCAGCGGTAGCGGGACCCAGGGTGAGCAGTTCTTC,CASSGSGTQGEQFF,TRBJ2-1,TRBV5-6,TRBD2,-
TGCGCCAGCAGCCAAGTTACCCAAGCGGGTACCTACGAGCAGTACTTC,CASSQVTQAGTYEQYF,TRBJ2-7,TRBV4-1,-,-
TGTGCCAGCAGCTACCGGACTACCTCCTACGAGCAGTACTTC,CASSYRTTSYEQYF,TRBJ2-7,TRBV7-2,-,-
TGTGCCAGCAGCAGACCTCGCGGCAATGAGCAGTTCTTC,CASSRPRGNEQFF,TRBJ2-1,TRBV7-9,-,-
TGTGCCAGCTCACCGAGGCGACGGGAGAACACCGGGGAGCTGTTTTTT,CASSPRRRENTGELFF,TRBJ2-2,TRBV18,-,-
TGCAGCGTTGGGACAGGGGGATGGAATGGCTACACCTTC,CSVGTGGWNGYTF,TRBJ1-2,TRBV29-1,TRBD1,-
TGTGCCAGCAGCCCGGGACAGGAATCCTATAATTCACCCCTCCACTTT,CASSPGQESYNSPLHF,TRBJ1-6,TRBV5-4,TRBD1,-
TGTGCCAGCAGTTCCGGGGGGGGGTTGCACACTGAAGCTTTCTTT,CASSSGGGLHTEAFF,TRBJ1-1,TRBV28,-,-
TGTGCCAGCAGTTATCCGCGGCAAATGAACACTGAAGCTTTCTTT,CASSYPRQMNTEAFF,TRBJ1-1,TRBV28,-,-
TGCGCCAGCAGCTTGGACGTTAGAGGGGAGACCCAGTACTTC,CASSLDVRGETQYF,TRBJ2-5,TRBV5-1,-,-
TGTGCCAGCAGCGTAGCTGGGGAGGGGTCCCAGTACTTC,CASSVAGEGSQYF,TRBJ2-5,TRBV9,TRBD2,-
TGCAGCGTTGAAGTCGGACAGGGCCACACTGAAGCTTTCTTT,CSVEVGQGHTEAFF,TRBJ1-1,TRBV29-1,TRBD1,-
TGTGCCAGCAGTTACTCCCGGGACATTACCTACGAGCAGTACTTC,CASSYSRDITYEQYF,TRBJ2-7,TRBV6-6,-,-
TGTGCCAGTAGTATGGCCCCAGGGGCGGAGCAGTACTTC,CASSMAPGAEQYF,TRBJ2-7,TRBV19,-,-
TGTGCCAGCAGCTCGGACAGGGACGAGCAGTACTTC,CASSSDRDEQYF,TRBJ2-7,TRBV5-6,TRBD1,-
TGCAGCGTTGATGACAGGGGAAACTATGGCTACACCTTC,CSVDDRGNYGYTF,TRBJ1-2,TRBV29-1,TRBD1,-
TGTGCCAGCAGTGCCGATGGCGGGAGAAACTATGGCTACACCTTC,CASSADGGRNYGYTF,TRBJ1-2,TRBV2,-,-
TGTGCCAGCAGCCCTCGCACAGGGGGCTATTCCCAGTACTTC,CASSPRTGGYSQYF,TRBJ2-5,TRBV9,TRBD1,-
TGTGCCAGCTCACCACTTCAACAAGAGACCCAGTACTTC,CASSPLQQETQYF,TRBJ2-5,TRBV18,-,-
TGCGCCAGCAGGGACATGGACGGCAACTCTGGAAACACCATATATTTT,CASRDMDGNSGNTIYF,TRBJ1-3,TRBV10-2,-,-
TGTGCCTGGAGGGCACTATTGGCGGGAGTGATGGACACCGGGGAGCTGTTTTTT,CAWRALLAGVMDTGELFF,TRBJ2-2,TRBV30,TRBD2,-
TGTGCCAGCAGTCCGAGACAGCTCCGGGGCTACACCTTC,CASSPRQLRGYTF,TRBJ1-2,TRBV12-3/TRBV12-4,-,-
TGCGCCAGCAGTCTACAGGGGAGTGGTGGGGCCAACGTCCTGACTTTC,CASSLQGSGGANVLTF,TRBJ2-6,TRBV10-2,TRBD1,-
TGTGCCAGCAGTCCCCCCACAGGGGTAAATTCACCCCTCCACTTT,CASSPPTGVNSPLHF,TRBJ1-6,TRBV28,TRBD1,-
TGTGCCACCAGTGATTTAGCCGGGAATGGGTTCCAAGAGACCCAGTACTTC,CATSDLAGNGFQETQYF,TRBJ2-5,TRBV24-1,-,-
TGTGCCAGCAGGCTACCCGGGAGAAAGACTTTCTTT,CASRLPGRKTFF,TRBJ1-1,TRBV28,-,-
TGTGCCAGCAGCACTGACTACGGCTTGTTGAACATTCAGTACTTC,CASSTDYGLLNIQYF,TRBJ2-4,TRBV5-4,-,-
TGTGCCACCGTCGGGACAGGAGAGTTAAGTGAGCAGTTCTTC,CATVGTGELSEQFF,TRBJ2-1,TRBV6-5,TRBD1,-
TGTGCCAGTAGTATTGACAGATATACGCAGTATTTT,CASSIDRYTQYF,TRBJ2-3,TRBV19,-,-
TGCGCCAGCAGCCACCTATCAGGGGCTACTATCTATGGCTACACCTTC,CASSHLSGATIYGYTF,TRBJ1-2,TRBV4-1,-,-
TGTGCCATCAGTGAGTCGCCCATCGGAAGCGGGAGTGGTGAGCAGTTCTTC,CAISESPIGSGSGEQFF,TRBJ2-1,TRBV10-3,TRBD2,-